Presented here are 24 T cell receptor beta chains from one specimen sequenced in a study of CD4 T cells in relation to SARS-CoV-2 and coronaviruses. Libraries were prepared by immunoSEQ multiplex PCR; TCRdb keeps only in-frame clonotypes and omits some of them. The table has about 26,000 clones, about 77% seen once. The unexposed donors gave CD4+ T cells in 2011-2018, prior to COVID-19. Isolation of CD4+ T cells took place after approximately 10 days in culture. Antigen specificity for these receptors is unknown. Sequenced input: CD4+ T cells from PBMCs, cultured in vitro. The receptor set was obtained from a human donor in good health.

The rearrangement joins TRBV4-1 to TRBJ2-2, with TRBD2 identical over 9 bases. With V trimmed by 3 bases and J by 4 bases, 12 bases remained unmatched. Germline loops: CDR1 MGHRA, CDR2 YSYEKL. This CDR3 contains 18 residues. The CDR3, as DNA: TGCGCCAGCAGCCACGTGGTGCCTAGCGGGATAGGCACCGGGGAGCTGTTTTTT. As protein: CASSHVVPSGIGTGELFF.

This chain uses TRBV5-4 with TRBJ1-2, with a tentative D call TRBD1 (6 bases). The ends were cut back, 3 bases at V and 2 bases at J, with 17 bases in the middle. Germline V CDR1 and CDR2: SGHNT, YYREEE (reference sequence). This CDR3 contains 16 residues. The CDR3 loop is CASSSGGIDRNYGYTF. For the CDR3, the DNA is TGTGCCAGCAGCTCGGGAGGGATCGACAGGAACTATGGCTACACCTTC. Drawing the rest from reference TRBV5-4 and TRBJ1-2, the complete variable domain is ETGVTQSPTHLIKTRGQQVTLRCSSQSGHNTVSWYQQALGQGPQFIFQYYREEENGRGNFPPRFSGLQFPNYSSELNVNALELDDSALYLCASSSGGIDRNYGYTFGSGTRLTVV.

CDR3: CASGPVLGSDTQYF. DNA of the CDR3: TGTGCTAGTGGTCCCGTTCTGGGTTCAGATACGCAGTATTTT. The V call is TRBV12-5, the J call TRBJ2-3; no clear D gene. CDR1 is LGHNT and CDR2 is FRNRAP in the germline V gene. The length of the CDR3 is 14 residues. V was shortened by 5 bases and J by 4 bases, with 13 bases between the two germline ends.

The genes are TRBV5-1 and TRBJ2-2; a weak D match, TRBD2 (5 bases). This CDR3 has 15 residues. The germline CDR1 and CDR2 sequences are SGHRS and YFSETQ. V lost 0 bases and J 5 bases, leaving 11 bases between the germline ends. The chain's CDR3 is CASSLALGGTGELFF. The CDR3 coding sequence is TGCGCCAGCAGCTTGGCTCTAGGCGGGACCGGGGAGCTGTTTTTT.

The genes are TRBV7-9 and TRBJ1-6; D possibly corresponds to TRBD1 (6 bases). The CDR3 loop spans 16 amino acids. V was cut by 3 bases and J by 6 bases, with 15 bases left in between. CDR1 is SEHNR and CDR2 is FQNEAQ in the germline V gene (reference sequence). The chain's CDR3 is CASSFWARGSNSPLHF. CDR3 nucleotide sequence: TGTGCCAGCAGCTTTTGGGCCAGGGGTAGTAATTCACCCCTCCACTTT.

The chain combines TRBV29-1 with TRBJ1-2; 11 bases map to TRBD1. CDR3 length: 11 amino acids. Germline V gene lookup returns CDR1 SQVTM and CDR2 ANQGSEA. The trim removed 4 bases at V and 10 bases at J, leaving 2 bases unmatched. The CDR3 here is CSVGGQGDYTF. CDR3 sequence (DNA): TGCAGCGTTGGGGGACAGGGGGACTACACCTTC.

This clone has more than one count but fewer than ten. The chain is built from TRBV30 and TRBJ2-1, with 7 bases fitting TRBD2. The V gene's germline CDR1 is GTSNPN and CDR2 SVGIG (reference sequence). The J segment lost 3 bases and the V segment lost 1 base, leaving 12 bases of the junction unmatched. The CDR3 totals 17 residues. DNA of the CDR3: TGTGCCTGGAGTGGGGGCCCTAGCGGAACAAACTACAATGAGCAGTTCTTC. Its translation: CAWSGGPSGTNYNEQFF.

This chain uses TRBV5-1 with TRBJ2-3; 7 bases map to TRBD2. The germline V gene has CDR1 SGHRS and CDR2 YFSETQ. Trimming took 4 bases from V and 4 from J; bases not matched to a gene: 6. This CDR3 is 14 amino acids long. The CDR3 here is CASSAPGGADTQYF. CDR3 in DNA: TGCGCCAGCAGCGCCCCGGGGGGAGCAGATACGCAGTATTTT.

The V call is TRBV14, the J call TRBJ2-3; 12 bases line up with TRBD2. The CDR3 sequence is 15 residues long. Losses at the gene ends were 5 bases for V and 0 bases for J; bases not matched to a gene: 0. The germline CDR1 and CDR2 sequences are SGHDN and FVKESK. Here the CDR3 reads CASSGLAGSTDTQYF. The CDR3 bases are TGTGCCAGCAGCGGACTAGCGGGAAGCACAGATACGCAGTATTTT.

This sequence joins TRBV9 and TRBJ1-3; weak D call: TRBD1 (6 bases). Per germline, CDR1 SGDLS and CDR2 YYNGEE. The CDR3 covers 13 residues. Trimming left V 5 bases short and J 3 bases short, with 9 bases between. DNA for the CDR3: TGTGCCAGCAGGGGACACGTTGGAAACACCATATATTTT. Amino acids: CASRGHVGNTIYF.

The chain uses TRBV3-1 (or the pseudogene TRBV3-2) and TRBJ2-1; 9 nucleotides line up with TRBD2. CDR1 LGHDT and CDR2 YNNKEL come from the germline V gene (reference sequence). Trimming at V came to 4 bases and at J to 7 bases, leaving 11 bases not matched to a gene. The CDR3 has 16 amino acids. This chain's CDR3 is CASSLLKAGGRNEQFF. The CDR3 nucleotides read TGTGCCAGCAGCCTCTTAAAGGCGGGGGGGCGGAATGAGCAGTTCTTC.

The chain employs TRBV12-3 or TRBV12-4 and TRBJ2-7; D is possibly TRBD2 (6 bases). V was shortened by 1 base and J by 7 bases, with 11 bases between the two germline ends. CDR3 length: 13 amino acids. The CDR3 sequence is CASSLGGEREQYF. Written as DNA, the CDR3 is TGTGCCAGCAGTTTAGGCGGGGAACGAGAGCAGTACTTC.

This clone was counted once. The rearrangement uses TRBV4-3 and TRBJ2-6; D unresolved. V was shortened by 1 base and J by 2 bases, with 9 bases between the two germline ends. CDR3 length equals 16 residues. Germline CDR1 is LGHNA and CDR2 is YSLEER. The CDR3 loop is CASSQVWSTGANVLTF. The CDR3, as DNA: TGCGCCAGCAGCCAAGTGTGGAGTACTGGGGCCAACGTCCTGACTTTC.

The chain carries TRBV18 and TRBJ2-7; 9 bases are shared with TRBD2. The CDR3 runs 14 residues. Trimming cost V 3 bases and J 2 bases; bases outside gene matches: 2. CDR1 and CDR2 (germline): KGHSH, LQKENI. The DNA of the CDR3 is TGTGCCAGCTCACCTAGCGGGAGCCCCTACGAGCAGTACTTC. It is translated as CASSPSGSPYEQYF.

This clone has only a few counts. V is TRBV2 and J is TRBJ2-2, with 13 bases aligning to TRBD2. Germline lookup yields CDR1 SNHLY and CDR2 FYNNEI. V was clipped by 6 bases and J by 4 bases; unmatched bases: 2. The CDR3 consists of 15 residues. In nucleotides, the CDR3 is TGTGCCAGCAGGGGGACTAGCGGGATCACCGGGGAGCTGTTTTTT. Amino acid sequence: CASRGTSGITGELFF.

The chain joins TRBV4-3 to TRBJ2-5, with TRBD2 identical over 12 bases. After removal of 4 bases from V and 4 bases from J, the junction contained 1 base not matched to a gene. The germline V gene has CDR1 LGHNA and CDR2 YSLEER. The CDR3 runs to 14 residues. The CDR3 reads CASSRTSGAETQYF. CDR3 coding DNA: TGCGCCAGCAGCCGGACTAGCGGGGCAGAGACCCAGTACTTC.

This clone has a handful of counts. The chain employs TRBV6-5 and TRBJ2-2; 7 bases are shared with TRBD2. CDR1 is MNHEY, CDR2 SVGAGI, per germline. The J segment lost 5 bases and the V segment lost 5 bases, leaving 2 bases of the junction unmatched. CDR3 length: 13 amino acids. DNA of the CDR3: TGTGCCAGCAGTCGCGGGGGAACCGGGGAGCTGTTTTTT. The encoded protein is CASSRGGTGELFF.

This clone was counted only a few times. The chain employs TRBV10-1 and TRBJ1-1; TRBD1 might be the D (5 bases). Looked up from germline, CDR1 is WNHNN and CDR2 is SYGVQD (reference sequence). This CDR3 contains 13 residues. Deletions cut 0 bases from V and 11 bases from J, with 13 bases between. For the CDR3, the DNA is TGCGCCAGCAGTGAGTCGGGACGGGCCTTTGCTTTCTTT. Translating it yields CASSESGRAFAFF.

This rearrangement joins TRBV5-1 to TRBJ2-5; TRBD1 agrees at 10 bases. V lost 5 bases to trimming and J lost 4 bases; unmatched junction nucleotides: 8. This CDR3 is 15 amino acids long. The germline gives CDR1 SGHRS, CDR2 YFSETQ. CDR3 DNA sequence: TGCGCCAGCAGACCCGGGACAGGGGCGTTAGAGACCCAGTACTTC. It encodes CASRPGTGALETQYF.

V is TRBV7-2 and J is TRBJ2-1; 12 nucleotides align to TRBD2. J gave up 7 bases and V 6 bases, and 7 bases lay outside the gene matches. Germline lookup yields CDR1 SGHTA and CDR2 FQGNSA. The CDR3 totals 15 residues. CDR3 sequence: CASSPSGGAGNEQFF. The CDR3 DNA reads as TGTGCCAGCAGTCCTAGCGGGGGGGCTGGGAATGAGCAGTTCTTC.

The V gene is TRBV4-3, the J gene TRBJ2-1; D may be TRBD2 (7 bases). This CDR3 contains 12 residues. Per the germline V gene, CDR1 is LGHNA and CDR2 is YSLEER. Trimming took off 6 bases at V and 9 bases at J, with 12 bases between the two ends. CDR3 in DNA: TGCGCCAGCAGTAAAGGGGGGGTTGAGCAGTTCTTC. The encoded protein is CASSKGGVEQFF.

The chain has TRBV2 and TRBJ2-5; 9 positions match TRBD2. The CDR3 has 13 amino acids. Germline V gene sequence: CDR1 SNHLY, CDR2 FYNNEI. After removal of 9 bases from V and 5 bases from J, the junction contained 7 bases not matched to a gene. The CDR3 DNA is TGTGCCAGTTTGGCGGGGGGGAAGGAGACCCAGTACTTC. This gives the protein CASLAGGKETQYF.

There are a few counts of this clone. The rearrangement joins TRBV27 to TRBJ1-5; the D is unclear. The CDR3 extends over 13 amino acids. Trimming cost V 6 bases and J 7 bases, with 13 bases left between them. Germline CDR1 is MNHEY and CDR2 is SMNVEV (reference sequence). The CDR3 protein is CASSFQVRQPQHF. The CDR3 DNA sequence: TGTGCCAGCAGCTTCCAGGTACGGCAGCCCCAGCATTTT.

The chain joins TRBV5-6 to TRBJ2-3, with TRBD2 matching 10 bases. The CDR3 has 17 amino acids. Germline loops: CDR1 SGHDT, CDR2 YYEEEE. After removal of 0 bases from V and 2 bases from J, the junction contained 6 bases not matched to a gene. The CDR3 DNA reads TGTGCCAGCAGCTTGGAAGTTAGCGGGGGGTCCACAGATACGCAGTATTTT. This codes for CASSLEVSGGSTDTQYF.